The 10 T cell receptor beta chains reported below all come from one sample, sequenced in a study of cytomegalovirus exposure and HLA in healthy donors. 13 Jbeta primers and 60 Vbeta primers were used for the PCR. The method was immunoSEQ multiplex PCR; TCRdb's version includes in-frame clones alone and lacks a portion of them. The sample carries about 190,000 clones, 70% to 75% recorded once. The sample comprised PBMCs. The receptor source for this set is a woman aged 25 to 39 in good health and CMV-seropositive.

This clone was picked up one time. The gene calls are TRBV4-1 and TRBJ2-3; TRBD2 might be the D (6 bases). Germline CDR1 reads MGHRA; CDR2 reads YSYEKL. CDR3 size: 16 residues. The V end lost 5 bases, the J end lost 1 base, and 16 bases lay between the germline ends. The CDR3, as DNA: TGCGCCAGCAGCTCAATTCCGGGACTCGGCACAGATACGCAGTATTTT. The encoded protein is CASSSIPGLGTDTQYF.

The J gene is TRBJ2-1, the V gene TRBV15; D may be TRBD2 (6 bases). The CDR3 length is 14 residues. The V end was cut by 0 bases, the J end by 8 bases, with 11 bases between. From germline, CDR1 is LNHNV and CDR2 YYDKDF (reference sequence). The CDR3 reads CATSRDLASDEQFF. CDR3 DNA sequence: TGTGCCACCAGCAGAGATCTTGCTAGCGATGAGCAGTTCTTC.

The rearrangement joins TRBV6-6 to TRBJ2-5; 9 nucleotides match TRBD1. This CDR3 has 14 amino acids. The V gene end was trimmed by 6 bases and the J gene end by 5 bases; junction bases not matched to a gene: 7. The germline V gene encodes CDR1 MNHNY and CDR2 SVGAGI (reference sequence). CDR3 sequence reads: CASRAQGAGETQYF. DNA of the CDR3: TGTGCCAGCAGGGCACAGGGGGCGGGGGAGACCCAGTACTTC.

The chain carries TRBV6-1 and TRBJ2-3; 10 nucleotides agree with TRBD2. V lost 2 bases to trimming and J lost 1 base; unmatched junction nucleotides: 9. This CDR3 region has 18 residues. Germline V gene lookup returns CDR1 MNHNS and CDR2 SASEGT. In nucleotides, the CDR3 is TGTGCCAGCAGTGAACTAAGCGGGAGGGCCGGGGGCACAGATACGCAGTATTTT. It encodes CASSELSGRAGGTDTQYF.

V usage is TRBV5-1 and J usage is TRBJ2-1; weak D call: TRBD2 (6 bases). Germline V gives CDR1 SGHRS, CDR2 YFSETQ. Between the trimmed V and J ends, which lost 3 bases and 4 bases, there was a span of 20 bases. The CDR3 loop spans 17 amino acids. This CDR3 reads CASSSNPLGGSYNEQFF. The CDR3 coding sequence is TGCGCCAGCAGCTCCAACCCCCTCGGAGGGTCGTACAATGAGCAGTTCTTC.

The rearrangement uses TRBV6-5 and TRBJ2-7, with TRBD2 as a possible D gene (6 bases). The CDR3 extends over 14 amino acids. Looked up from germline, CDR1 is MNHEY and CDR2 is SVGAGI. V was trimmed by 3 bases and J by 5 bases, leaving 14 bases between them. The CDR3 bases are TGTGCCAGCAGTTATACGAGACTAGGACACGAGCAGTACTTC. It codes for CASSYTRLGHEQYF.

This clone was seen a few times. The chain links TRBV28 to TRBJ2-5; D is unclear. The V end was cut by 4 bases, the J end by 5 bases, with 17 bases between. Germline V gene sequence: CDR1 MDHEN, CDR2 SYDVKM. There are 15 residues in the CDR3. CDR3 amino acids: CASSSLVPNRETQYF. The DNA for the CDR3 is TGTGCCAGCAGTTCCCTGGTCCCGAACCGGGAGACCCAGTACTTC.

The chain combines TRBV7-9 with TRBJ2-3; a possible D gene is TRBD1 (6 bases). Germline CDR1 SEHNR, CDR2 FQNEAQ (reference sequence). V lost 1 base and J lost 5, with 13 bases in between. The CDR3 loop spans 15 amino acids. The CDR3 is CASSLDWGQGDTQYF. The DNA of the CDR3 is TGTGCCAGCAGCTTAGATTGGGGGCAAGGAGATACGCAGTATTTT.

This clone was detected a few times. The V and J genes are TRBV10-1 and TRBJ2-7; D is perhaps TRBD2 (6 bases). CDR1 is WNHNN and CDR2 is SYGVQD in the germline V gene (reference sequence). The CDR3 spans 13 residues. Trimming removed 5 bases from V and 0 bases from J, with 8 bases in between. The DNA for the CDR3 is TGCGCCAGCAGTAGCGGGTACTCCTACGAGCAGTACTTC. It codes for CASSSGYSYEQYF.

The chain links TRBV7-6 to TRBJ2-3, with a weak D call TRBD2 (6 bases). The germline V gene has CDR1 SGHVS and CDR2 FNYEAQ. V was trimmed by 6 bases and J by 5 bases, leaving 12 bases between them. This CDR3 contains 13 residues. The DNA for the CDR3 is TGTGCCAGCAGGCCCGGGACTGGAGATACGCAGTATTTT. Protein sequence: CASRPGTGDTQYF. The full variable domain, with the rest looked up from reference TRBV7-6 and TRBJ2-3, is GAGVSQSPRYKVTKRGQDVALRCDPISGHVSLYWYRQALGQGPEFLTYFNYEAQQDKSGLPNDRFSAERPEGSISTLTIQRTEQRDSAMYRCASRPGTGDTQYFGPGTRLTVL.